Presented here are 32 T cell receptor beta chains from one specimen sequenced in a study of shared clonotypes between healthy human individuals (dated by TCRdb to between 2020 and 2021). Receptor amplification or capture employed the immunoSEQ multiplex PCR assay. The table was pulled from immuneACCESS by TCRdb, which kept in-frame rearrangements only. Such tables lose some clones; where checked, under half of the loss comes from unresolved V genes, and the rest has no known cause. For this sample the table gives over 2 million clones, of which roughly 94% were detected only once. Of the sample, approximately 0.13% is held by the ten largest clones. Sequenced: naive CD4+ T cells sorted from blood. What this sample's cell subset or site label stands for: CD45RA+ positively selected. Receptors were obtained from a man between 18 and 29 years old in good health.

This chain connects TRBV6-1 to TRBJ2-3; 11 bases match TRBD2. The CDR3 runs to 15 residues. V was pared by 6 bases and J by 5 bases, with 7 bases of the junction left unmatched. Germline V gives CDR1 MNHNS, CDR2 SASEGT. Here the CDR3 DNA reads TGTGCCAGCAGGGCACTAGCGGGGGCGGTAGATACGCAGTATTTT. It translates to CASRALAGAVDTQYF.

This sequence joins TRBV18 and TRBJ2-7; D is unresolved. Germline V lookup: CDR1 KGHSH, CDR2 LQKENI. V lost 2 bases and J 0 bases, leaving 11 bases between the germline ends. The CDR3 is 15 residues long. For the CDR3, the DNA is TGTGCCAGCTCACCATTCCAGACGAGCTCCTACGAGCAGTACTTC. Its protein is CASSPFQTSSYEQYF. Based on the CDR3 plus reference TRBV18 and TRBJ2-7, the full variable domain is NAGVMQNPRHLVRRRGQEARLRCSPMKGHSHVYWYRQLPEEGLKFMVYLQKENIIDESGMPKERFSAEFPKEGPSILRIQQVVRGDSAAYFCASSPFQTSSYEQYFGPGTRLTVT.

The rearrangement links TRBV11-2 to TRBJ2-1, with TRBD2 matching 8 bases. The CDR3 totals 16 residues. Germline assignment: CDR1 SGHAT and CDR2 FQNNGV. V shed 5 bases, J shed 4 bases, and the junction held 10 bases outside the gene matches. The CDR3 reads CASSPRAGGMYNEQFF. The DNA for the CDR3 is TGTGCCAGCAGCCCGAGGGCGGGGGGAATGTACAATGAGCAGTTCTTC.

CDR3 nucleotide sequence: TGTGCCAGCAGCAGAGGGACCGTGTCCTACAATGAGCAGTTCTTC. Protein sequence: CASSRGTVSYNEQFF. The chain joins TRBV7-2 to TRBJ2-1; D tentatively reads TRBD1 or TRBD2 (5 bases each). V dropped 5 bases and J dropped 1 base, with 12 bases sitting between them. This CDR3 is 15 amino acids long. Germline values: CDR1 SGHTA, CDR2 FQGNSA.

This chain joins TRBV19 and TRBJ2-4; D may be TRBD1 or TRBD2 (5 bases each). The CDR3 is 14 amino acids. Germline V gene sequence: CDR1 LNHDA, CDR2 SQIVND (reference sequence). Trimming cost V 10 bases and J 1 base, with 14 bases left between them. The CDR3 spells CATRAGTAKNIQYF. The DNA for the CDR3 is TGTGCCACTAGGGCAGGGACGGCCAAAAACATTCAGTACTTC. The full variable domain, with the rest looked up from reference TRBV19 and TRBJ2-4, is DGGITQSPKYLFRKEGQNVTLSCEQNLNHDAMYWYRQDPGQGLRLIYYSQIVNDFQKGDIAEGYSVSREKKESFPLTVTSAQKNPTAFYLCATRAGTAKNIQYFGAGTRLSVL.

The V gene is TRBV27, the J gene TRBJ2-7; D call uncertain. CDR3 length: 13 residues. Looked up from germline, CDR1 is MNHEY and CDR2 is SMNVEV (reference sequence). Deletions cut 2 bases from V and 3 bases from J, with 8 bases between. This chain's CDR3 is CASSLGPFYEQYF. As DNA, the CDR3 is TGTGCCAGCAGTTTAGGGCCGTTCTACGAGCAGTACTTC.

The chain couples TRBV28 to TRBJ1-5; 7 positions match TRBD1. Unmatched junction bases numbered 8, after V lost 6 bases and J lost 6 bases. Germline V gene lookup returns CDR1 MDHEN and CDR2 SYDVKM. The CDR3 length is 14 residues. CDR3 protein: CASRDTGESQPQHF. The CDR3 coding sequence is TGTGCCAGCAGGGATACAGGGGAGAGTCAGCCCCAGCATTTT.

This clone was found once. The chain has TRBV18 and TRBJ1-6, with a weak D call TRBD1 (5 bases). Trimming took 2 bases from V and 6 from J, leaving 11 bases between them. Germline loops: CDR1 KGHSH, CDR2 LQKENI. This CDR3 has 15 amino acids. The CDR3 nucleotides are TGTGCCAGCTCACCAATGGGACTCCTTAATTCACCCCTCCACTTT. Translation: CASSPMGLLNSPLHF.

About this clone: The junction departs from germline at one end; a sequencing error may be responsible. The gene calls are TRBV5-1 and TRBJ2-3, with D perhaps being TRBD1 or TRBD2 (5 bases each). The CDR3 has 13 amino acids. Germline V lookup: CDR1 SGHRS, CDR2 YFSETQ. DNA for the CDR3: TGCGCCACCAGCCGGGGACCCACAGATACGCAGTATTTT. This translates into CATSRGPTDTQYF.

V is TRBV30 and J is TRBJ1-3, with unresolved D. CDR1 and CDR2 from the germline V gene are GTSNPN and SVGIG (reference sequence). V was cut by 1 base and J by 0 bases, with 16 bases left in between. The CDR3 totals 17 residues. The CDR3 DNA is TGTGCCTGGAGTGATCGCCCCGGGATTGCCTCTGGAAACACCATATATTTT. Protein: CAWSDRPGIASGNTIYF. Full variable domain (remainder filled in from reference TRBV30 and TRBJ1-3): SQTIHQWPATLVQPVGSPLSLECTVEGTSNPNLYWYRQAAGRGLQLLFYSVGIGQISSEVPQNLSASRPQDRQFILSSKKLLLSDSGFYLCAWSDRPGIASGNTIYFGEGSWLTVV.

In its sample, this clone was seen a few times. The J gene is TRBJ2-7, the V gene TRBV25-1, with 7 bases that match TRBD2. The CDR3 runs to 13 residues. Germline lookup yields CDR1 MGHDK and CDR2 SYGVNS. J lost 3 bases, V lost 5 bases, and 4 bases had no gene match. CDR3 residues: CASSRGVFYEQYF. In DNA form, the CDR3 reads TGTGCCAGCAGTCGGGGGGTCTTCTACGAGCAGTACTTC.

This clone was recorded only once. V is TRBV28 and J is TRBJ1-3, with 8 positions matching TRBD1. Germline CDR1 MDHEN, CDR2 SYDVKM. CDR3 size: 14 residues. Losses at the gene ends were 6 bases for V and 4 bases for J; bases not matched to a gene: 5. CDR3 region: CASRNRDRGNTIYF. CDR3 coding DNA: TGTGCCAGCAGGAACCGGGACAGGGGAAACACCATATATTTT.

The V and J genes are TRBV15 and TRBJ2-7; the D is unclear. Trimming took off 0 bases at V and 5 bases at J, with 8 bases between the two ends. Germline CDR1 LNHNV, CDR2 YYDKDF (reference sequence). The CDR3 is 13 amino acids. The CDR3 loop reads CATSREVSNEQYF. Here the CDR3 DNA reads TGTGCCACCAGCAGAGAGGTTTCTAACGAGCAGTACTTC.

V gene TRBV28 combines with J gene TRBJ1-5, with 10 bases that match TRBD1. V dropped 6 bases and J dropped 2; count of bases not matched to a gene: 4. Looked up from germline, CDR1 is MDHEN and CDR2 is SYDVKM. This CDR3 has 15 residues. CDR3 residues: CASRTGTGGNQPQHF. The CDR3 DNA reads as TGTGCCAGCAGAACCGGGACAGGGGGCAATCAGCCCCAGCATTTT.

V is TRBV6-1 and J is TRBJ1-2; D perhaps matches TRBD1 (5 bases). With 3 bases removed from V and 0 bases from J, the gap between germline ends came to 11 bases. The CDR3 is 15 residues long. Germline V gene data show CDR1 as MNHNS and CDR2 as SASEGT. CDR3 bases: TGTGCCAGCAGTGAGCTTGACAGCTCTAACTATGGCTACACCTTC. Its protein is CASSELDSSNYGYTF.

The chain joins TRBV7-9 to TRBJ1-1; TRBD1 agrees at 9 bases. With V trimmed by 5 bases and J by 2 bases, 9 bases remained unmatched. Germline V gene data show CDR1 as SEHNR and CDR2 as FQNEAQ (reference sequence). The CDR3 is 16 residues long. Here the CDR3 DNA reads TGTGCCAGCAGCGACCGGGACAGGGACGGTAACACTGAAGCTTTCTTT. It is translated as CASSDRDRDGNTEAFF.

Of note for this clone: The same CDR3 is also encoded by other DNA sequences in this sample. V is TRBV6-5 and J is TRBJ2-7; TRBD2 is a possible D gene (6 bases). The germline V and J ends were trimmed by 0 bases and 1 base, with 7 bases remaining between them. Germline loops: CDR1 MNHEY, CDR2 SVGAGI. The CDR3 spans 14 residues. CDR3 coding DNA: TGTGCCAGCAGTTACTCTGGGGGGTCCTACGAGCAGTACTTC. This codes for CASSYSGGSYEQYF.

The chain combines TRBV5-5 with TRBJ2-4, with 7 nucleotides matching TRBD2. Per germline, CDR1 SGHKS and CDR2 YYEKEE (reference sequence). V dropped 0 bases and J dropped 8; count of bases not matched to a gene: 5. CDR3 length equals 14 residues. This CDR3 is CASSLAAGRDIQYF. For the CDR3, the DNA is TGTGCCAGCAGCTTGGCGGCGGGGAGGGACATTCAGTACTTC.

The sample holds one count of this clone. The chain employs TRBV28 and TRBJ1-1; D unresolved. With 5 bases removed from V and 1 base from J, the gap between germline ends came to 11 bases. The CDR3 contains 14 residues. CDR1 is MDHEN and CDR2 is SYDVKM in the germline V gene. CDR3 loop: CASSLSVWNTEAFF. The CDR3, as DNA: TGTGCCAGCAGTCTTAGTGTGTGGAACACTGAAGCTTTCTTT.

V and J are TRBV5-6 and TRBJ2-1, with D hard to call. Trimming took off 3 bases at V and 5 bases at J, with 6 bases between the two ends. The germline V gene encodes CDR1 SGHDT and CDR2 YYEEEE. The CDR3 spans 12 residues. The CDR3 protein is CASSWLDNEQFF. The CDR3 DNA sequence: TGTGCCAGCAGCTGGCTCGACAATGAGCAGTTCTTC. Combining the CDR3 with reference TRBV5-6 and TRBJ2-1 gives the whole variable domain DAGVTQSPTHLIKTRGQQVTLRCSPKSGHDTVSWYQQALGQGPQFIFQYYEEEERQRGNFPDRFSGHQFPNYSSELNVNALLLGDSALYLCASSWLDNEQFFGPGTRLTVL.

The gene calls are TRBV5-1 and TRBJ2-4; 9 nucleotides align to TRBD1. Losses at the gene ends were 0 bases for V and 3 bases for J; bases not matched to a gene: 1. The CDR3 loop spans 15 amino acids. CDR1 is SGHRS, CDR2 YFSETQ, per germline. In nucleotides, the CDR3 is TGCGCCAGCAGCTTGGAGGGACAGGGCAAAAACATTCAGTACTTC. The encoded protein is CASSLEGQGKNIQYF.

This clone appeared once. CDR3 nucleotides: TGTGCCAGCAGCCCTCTAGGAGCCACAGATACGCAGTATTTT. It specifies CASSPLGATDTQYF. V is TRBV14 and J is TRBJ2-3, with D hard to call. The ends were cut back, 4 bases at V and 2 bases at J, with 10 bases in the middle. Germline assignment: CDR1 SGHDN and CDR2 FVKESK. The CDR3 spans 14 residues.

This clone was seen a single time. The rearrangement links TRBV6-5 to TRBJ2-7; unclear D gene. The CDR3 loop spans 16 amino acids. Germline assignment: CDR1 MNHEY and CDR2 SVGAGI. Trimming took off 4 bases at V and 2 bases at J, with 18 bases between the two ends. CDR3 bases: TGTGCCAGCAGTTCCCAAATTATGACGGGTACCTACGAGCAGTACTTC. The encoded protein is CASSSQIMTGTYEQYF.

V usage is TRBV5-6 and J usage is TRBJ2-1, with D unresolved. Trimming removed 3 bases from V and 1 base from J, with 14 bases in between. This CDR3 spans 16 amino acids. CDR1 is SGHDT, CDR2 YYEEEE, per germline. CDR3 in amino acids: CASSWDPADSYNEQFF. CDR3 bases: TGTGCCAGCAGCTGGGATCCGGCGGATTCCTACAATGAGCAGTTCTTC.

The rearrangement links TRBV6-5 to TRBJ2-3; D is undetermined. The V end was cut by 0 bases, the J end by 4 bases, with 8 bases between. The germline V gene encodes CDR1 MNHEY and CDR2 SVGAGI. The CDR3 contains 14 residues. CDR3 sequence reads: CASSYSLPPDTQYF. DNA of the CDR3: TGTGCCAGCAGTTACTCCCTCCCCCCAGATACGCAGTATTTT.

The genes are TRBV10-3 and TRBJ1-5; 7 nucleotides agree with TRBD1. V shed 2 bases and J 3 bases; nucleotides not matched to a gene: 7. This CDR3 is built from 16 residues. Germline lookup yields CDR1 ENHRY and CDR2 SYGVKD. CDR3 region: CAISEGRQGSNQPQHF. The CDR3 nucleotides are TGTGCCATCAGTGAGGGGAGACAGGGTTCCAATCAGCCCCAGCATTTT.

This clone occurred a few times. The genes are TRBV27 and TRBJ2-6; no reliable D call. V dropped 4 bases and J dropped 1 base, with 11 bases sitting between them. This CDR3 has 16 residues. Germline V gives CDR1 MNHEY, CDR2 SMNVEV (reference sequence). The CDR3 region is CASSSRRWSGANVLTF. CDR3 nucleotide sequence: TGTGCCAGCAGTTCTCGGCGGTGGTCTGGGGCCAACGTCCTGACTTTC.

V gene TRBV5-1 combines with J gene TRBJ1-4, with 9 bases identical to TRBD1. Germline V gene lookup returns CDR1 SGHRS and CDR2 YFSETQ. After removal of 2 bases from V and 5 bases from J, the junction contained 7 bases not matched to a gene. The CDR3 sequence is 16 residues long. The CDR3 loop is CASSFGQTGGNEKLFF. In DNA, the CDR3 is TGCGCCAGCAGCTTTGGCCAGACAGGGGGAAATGAAAAACTGTTTTTT.

The CDR3 nucleotides are TGTGCCAGTAGTATTCTGACGGGAAACACTGAAGCTTTCTTT. Its protein is CASSILTGNTEAFF. The chain is built from TRBV19 and TRBJ1-1; D gene unclear. Germline CDR1 is LNHDA and CDR2 is SQIVND (reference sequence). This CDR3 is 14 amino acids long. V dropped 3 bases and J dropped 2 bases, with 10 bases sitting between them.

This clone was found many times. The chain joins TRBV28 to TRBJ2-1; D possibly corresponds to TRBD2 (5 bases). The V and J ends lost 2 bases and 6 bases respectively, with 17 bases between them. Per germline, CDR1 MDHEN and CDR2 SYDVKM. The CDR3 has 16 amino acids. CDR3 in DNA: TGTGCCAGCAGTTTACCTCTGGGAGAGGCGGTCAATGAGCAGTTCTTC. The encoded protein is CASSLPLGEAVNEQFF.

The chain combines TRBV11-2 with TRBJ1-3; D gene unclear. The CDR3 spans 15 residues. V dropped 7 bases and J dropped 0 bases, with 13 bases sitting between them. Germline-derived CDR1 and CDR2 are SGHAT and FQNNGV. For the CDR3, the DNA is TGTGCCAGCACCCCTACCCCAGGCTCTGGAAACACCATATATTTT. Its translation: CASTPTPGSGNTIYF.

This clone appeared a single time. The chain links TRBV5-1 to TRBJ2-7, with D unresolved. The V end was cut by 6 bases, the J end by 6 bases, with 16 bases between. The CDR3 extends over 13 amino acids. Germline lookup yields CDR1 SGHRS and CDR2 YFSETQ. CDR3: CASNGWENPEQYF. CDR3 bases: TGCGCCAGCAACGGGTGGGAAAATCCCGAGCAGTACTTC.